This T cell receptor (beta chain) originates from a study of radiotherapy plus CTLA-4 blockade in lung cancer. Study as a whole: Across the patients, objective responses occurred in approximately 17%, and disease control in roughly 30%.

General study points: Early shifts in blood T cell clones, with interferon-beta, reportedly predicted response best. Peripheral blood showed expansion of tumor-derived TCR clones after radiotherapy and ipilimumab.

As concerns this clone: Its antigen is not known. The sample carries other DNA sequences with the same CDR3.

Clones were sequenced by immunoSEQ multiplex PCR, and TCRdb holds only the in-frame ones, with some missing. The data contain about 72,000 clones, about 80% of them singletons. This CDR3 is built from 14 residues. CDR1 MNHEY and CDR2 SMNVEV come from the germline V gene (reference sequence). V lost 7 bases and J lost 0, with 13 bases in between. This sequence joins TRBV27 and TRBJ2-7, with a weak D call TRBD1 (6 bases). The sample was peripheral blood, taken from a patient treated with radiotherapy plus ipilimumab. This clonotype was sampled from a human donor with non-small cell lung cancer who had a partial response to radiotherapy plus ipilimumab. The CDR3 DNA follows: TGTGCCAGCACCAAGACAGGAATCTCCTACGAGCAGTACTTC. This encodes CASTKTGISYEQYF.